This T cell receptor (beta chain) stems from a study of T cell repertoires in cytomegalovirus infection. Details on this clonotype: Its antigen remains unidentified.

Findings and caveats of the study: CMV-specific HLA-C-restricted TCR beta clonotypes dominated the ex vivo response.

TCRdb reprocessed the reads via MiXCR and lists one record per CDR3 protein. This table holds hundreds of thousands of distinct CDR3 sequences, 15% to 20% found once. This sequence was found in a human donor in good health (CMV status not recorded). Some clones in this sample may be carry-over from other donors' samples. The specimen sequenced was PBMCs.

The DNA for the CDR3 is TGTGCCAGCAGCCTAAGGAGTAATGGGACTAGGAGGGGCGAGCAGTACTTC. Amino acids: CASSLRSNGTRRGEQYF. J is TRBJ2-7 and V is TRBV14; 8 bases are a match to TRBD2. Trimming removed 4 bases from V and 6 bases from J; junction bases left unmatched: 17. Germline V gene sequence: CDR1 SGHDN, CDR2 FVKESK. The length of the CDR3 is 17 residues. The whole variable domain, remainder taken from reference TRBV14 and TRBJ2-7, is EAGVTQFPSHSVIEKGQTVTLRCDPISGHDNLYWYRRVMGKEIKFLLHFVKESKQDESGMPNNRFLAERTGGTYSTLKVQPAELEDSGVYFCASSLRSNGTRRGEQYFGPGTRLTVT.